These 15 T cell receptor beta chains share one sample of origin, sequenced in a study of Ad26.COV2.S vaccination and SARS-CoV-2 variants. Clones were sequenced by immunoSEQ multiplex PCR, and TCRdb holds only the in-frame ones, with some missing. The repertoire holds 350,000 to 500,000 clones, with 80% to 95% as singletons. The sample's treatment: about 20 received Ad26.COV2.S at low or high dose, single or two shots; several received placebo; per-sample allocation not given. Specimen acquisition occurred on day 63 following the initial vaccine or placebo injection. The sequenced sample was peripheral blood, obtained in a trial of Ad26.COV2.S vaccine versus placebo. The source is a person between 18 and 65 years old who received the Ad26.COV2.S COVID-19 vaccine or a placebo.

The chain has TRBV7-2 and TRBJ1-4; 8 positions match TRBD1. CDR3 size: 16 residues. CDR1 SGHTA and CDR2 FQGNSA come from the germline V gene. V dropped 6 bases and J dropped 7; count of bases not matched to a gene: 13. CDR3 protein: CASSSQPLGTGEKLFF. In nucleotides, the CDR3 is TGTGCCAGCAGTTCCCAACCCCTCGGGACAGGTGAAAAACTGTTTTTT.

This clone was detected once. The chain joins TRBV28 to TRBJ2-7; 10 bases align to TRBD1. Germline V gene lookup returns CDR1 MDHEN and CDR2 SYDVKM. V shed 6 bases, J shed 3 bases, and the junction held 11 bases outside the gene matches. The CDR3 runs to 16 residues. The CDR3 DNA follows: TGTGCCAGCAGGCCCCCCGACAGGGGGCATCTCTACGAGCAGTACTTC. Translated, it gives CASRPPDRGHLYEQYF.

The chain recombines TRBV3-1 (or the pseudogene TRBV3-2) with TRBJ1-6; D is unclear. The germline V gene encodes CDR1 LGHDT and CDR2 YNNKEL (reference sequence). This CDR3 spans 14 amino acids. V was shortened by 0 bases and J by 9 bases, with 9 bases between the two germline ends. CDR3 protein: CASSQELGSSPLHF. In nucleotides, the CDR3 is TGTGCCAGCAGCCAAGAATTGGGAAGTTCACCCCTCCACTTT.

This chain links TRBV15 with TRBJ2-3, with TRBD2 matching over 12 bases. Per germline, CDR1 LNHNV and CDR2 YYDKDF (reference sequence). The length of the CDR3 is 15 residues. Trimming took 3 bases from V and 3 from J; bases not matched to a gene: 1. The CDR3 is CATSRTSGRTDTQYF. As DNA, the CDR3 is TGTGCCACCAGCAGGACTAGCGGGAGAACAGATACGCAGTATTTT. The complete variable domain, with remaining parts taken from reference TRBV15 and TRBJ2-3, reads DAMVIQNPRYQVTQFGKPVTLSCSQTLNHNVMYWYQQKSSQAPKLLFHYYDKDFNNEADTPDNFQSRRPNTSFCFLDIRSPGLGDTAMYLCATSRTSGRTDTQYFGPGTRLTVL.

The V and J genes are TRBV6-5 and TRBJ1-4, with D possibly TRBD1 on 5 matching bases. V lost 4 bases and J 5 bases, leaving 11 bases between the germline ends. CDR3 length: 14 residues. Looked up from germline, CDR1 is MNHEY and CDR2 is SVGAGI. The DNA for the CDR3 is TGTGCCAGCAGTTCTAGCCAGGGCAATGAAAAACTGTTTTTT. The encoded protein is CASSSSQGNEKLFF.

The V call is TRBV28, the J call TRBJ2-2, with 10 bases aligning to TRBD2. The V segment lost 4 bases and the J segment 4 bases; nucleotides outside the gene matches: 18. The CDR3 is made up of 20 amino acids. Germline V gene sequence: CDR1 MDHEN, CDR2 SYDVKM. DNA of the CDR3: TGTGCCAGCAGTTCCCCCCCGGGAGCGGGAGGGCCTTGGGGCACCGGGGAGCTGTTTTTT. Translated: CASSSPPGAGGPWGTGELFF.

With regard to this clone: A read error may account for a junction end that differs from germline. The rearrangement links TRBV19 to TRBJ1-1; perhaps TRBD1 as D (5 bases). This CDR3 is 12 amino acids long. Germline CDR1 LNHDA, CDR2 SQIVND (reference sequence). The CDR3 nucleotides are TGTGCCAGTAGTATCATGGACACAGAAGCTTTCTTT. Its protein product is CASSIMDTEAFF.

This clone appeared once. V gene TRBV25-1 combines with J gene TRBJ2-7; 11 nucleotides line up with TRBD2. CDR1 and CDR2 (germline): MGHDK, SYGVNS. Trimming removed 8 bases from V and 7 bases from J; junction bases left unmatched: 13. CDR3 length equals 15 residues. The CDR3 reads CASRGTSGPHTEQYF. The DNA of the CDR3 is TGTGCCAGCCGAGGGACTAGCGGTCCCCATACGGAGCAGTACTTC.

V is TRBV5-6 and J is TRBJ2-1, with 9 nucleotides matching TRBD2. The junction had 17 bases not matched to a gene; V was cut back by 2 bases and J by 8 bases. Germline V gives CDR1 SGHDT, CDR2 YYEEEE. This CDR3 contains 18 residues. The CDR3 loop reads CASSFFRGSGRWIDEQFF. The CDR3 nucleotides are TGTGCCAGCAGCTTTTTTCGGGGGAGCGGGAGGTGGATCGATGAGCAGTTCTTC.

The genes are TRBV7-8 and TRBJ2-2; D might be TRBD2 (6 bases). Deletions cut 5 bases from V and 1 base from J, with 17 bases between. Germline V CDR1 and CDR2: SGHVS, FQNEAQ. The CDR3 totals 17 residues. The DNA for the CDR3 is TGTGCCAGCAGCCCCCGGGTGATGGGACTGAACACCGGGGAGCTGTTTTTT. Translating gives CASSPRVMGLNTGELFF.

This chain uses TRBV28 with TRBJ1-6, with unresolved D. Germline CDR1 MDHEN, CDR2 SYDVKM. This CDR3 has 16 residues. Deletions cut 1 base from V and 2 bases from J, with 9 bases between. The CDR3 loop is CASSLLGITYNSPLHF. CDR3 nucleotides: TGTGCCAGCAGTTTATTAGGAATTACCTATAATTCACCCCTCCACTTT. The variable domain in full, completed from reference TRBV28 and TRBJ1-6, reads DVKVTQSSRYLVKRTGEKVFLECVQDMDHENMFWYRQDPGLGLRLIYFSYDVKMKEKGDIPEGYSVSREKKERFSLILESASTNQTSMYLCASSLLGITYNSPLHFGNGTRLTVT.

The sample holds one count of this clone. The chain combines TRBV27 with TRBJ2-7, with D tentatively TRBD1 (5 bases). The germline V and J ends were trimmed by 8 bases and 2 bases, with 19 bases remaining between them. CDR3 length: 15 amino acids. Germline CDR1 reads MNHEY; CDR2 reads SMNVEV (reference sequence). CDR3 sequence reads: CASGGGPTAAYEQYF. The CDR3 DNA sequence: TGTGCCAGCGGTGGTGGTCCGACAGCAGCCTACGAGCAGTACTTC.

As DNA, the CDR3 is TGTGCCAGCAGCTTACTCAGGAACACCGGGGAGCTGTTTTTT. Protein product: CASSLLRNTGELFF. The V and J genes are TRBV7-2 and TRBJ2-2; D not certain. CDR3 length equals 14 residues. Germline CDR1 is SGHTA and CDR2 is FQGNSA. The ends were cut back, 2 bases at V and 1 base at J, with 5 bases in the middle.

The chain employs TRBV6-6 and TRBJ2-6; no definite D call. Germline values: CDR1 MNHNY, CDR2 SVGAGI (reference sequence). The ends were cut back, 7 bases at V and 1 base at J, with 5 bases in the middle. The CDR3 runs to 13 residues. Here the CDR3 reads CASTLSGANVLTF. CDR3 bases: TGTGCCAGCACCCTTTCTGGGGCCAACGTCCTGACTTTC.

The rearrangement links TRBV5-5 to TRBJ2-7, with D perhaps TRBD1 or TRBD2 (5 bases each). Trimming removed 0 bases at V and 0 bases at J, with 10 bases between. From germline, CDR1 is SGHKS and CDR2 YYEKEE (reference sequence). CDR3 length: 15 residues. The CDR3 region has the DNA TGTGCCAGCAGCTTGGAAGGGACCTCCTCCTACGAGCAGTACTTC. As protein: CASSLEGTSSYEQYF.